The rows below give T cell receptor beta chains drawn from one sample of a study of shared clonotypes between healthy human individuals. Here immunoSEQ multiplex PCR was the method, and the copy in TCRdb shows in-frame clones only, minus some. The table lists about 580,000 clones, about 98% of them singletons, with around 0.3% in the top ten. The sequenced material came from naive CD8+ T cells sorted from blood. Source of these receptors: a man younger than 45 in good health. Both conserved end residues are part of each CDR3. The order of the fields is D gene, J gene, V gene, CDR3 DNA, CDR3 protein. D genes are given only for firm matches.

D: NA
J: TRBJ1-1
V: TRBV10-1
DNA: TGCGCCAGCAGTGACAGGATCGACACTGAAGCTTTCTTT
CDR3: CASSDRIDTEAFF

D: TRBD1
J: TRBJ2-1
V: TRBV7-8
DNA: TGTGCCAGCAGCTTAGCGACCGGGACAGGGGGATACAATGAGCAGTTCTTC
CDR3: CASSLATGTGGYNEQFF

D: TRBD1
J: TRBJ2-7
V: TRBV13
DNA: TGTGCCAGCAGCTCCTACACCACGGGACAGGACCACTACGAGCAGTACTTC
CDR3: CASSSYTTGQDHYEQYF

D: NA
J: TRBJ2-7
V: TRBV7-6
DNA: TGTGCCAGCAGCTTAGCGGGCACTTCCTACGAGCAGTACTTC
CDR3: CASSLAGTSYEQYF

D: NA
J: TRBJ1-2
V: TRBV29-1
DNA: TGCAGCGTTGAAGGGGGTCTTTGGGGCTCTTATGGCTACACCTTC
CDR3: CSVEGGLWGSYGYTF

D: NA
J: TRBJ2-7
V: TRBV5-1
DNA: TGCGCCAGCAGCTTGGCCGGAGGGGGCGGCGAGCAGTACTTC
CDR3: CASSLAGGGGEQYF

D: NA
J: TRBJ2-7
V: TRBV7-6
DNA: TGTGCCAGCAGCCCCCGGGACACCACCTACGAGCAGTACTTC
CDR3: CASSPRDTTYEQYF

D: TRBD1
J: TRBJ2-2
V: TRBV7-9
DNA: TGTGCCAGCAGCCTCCTGACAGGGGCGACCGCCGGGGAGCTGTTTTTT
CDR3: CASSLLTGATAGELFF

D: TRBD1
J: TRBJ1-1
V: TRBV29-1
DNA: TGCAGCGCGGTCGGACAGGGGTCCACTGAAGCTTTCTTT
CDR3: CSAVGQGSTEAFF

D: NA
J: TRBJ2-4
V: TRBV7-9
DNA: TGTGCCAGCAGCTTAGACCGGGACTCCCAACACTTC
CDR3: CASSLDRDSQHF

D: NA
J: TRBJ1-4
V: TRBV27
DNA: TGTGCCAGCAGTTTGCTGGGTAATGAAAAACTGTTTTTT
CDR3: CASSLLGNEKLFF

D: NA
J: TRBJ1-1
V: TRBV7-9
DNA: TGTGCCAGCAGCTTAGATACACAGGGACCTGAAGCTTTCTTT
CDR3: CASSLDTQGPEAFF

D: NA
J: TRBJ2-1
V: TRBV7-2
DNA: TGTGCCAGCAGCTTGGGGGGAAACAGCTACAATGAGCAGTTCTTC
CDR3: CASSLGGNSYNEQFF

D: TRBD1
J: TRBJ1-1
V: TRBV6-4
DNA: TGTGCCAGCAGTGCGTTATCGACAGGGGATACTGAAGCTTTCTTT
CDR3: CASSALSTGDTEAFF

D: NA
J: TRBJ2-3
V: TRBV9
DNA: TGTGCCAGCAGTGAACGGGGAAGGGGGACAGATACGCAGTATTTT
CDR3: CASSERGRGTDTQYF